The T cell receptor (beta chain) described here comes from a study of CD8+ T cells in alopecia areata. Study results and limitations: Scalp samples also yield sequences of resident alphabeta T cells from normal skin. Higher clonality was seen in lesional scalp than in normal scalp, especially in alopecia totalis/universalis.

Lesional scalp punch biopsies and peripheral blood came from alopecia areata patients. Isolation of CD4+ and CD8+ T cells from PBMCs was achieved by sorting. This clone has a handful of counts. Its target is unknown. RNA extraction was followed by reverse transcription into cDNA, which acted as the sequencing template. The repertoire was sequenced with immunoSEQ multiplex PCR; TCRdb's copy has only in-frame clones and lacks some. The sample consists of under 150,000 clones, roughly 50% of them appearing once. Material: NKG2D-low CD8+ T cells sorted from blood. The sequence came from a human donor with alopecia areata.

CDR3 nucleotide sequence: TGTGCCAGCACCCGGGAGACTGAAGCTTTCTTT. This sequence encodes CASTRETEAFF. J is TRBJ1-1 and V is TRBV7-9; D ambiguous. The germline V and J ends were trimmed by 7 bases and 5 bases, with 8 bases remaining between them. CDR1 and CDR2 (germline): SEHNR, FQNEAQ (reference sequence). CDR3 length: 11 residues.